Sequencing of this TCR beta chain was carried out in a study of T cell responses to AZD1222 COVID-19 vaccine. Study-level points and caveats: Variant regions that are unmutated are reportedly the target of nearly half of spike-specific TCRs. Following two doses of AZD1222, Spike-specific TCR breadth and depth rose.

Pooled together were second doses at about 4 or about 12 weeks. Concerning this clone itself: The antigen is not known.

Libraries were prepared by immunoSEQ multiplex PCR; TCRdb keeps only in-frame clonotypes and omits some of them. The data hold tens of thousands of clones, with approximately 81% observed a single time. This CDR3 has 16 residues. Germline CDR1 SGDLS, CDR2 YYNGEE. J lost 1 base, V lost 4 bases, and 9 bases had no gene match. The receptor comes from an adult who received the AZD1222 COVID-19 vaccine. The source material was peripheral blood, sampled 28 days after the second AZD1222 dose. V usage is TRBV9 and J usage is TRBJ2-3; the match to TRBD1 covers 7 bases. CDR3 sequence (DNA): TGTGCCAGCAGCACTCGACAGGGATGGGGCACAGATACGCAGTATTTT. Encoded protein: CASSTRQGWGTDTQYF.